This T cell receptor beta chain was sequenced in a study of blood T cells in healthy people across ages. Study-level points and caveats: Significant beta diversity loss was already apparent by age approximately 40, declining roughly linearly. Diversity figures derived from one million T cells were judged to underestimate the true value. Any changes in expanded clonotypes were possibly confounded, as donor CMV status remained unknown.

In its sample, this clonotype was seen a few times. Antigen specificity is unknown. Primers used in a second PCR of roughly 6 to 11 cycles were a sample-barcoded 5' primer and a J-beta primer mix. TCRdb called the 5' RACE reads again in MiXCR, with one record for every CDR3 protein. The sample contains about 1.7 million distinct CDR3 sequences, 28% of which appear only once. Each sample yielded at least 6 micrograms of PBMC total RNA. The CDR3 sequence is 13 residues long. Germline CDR1 and CDR2: SGHRS and YFSETQ. V dropped 0 bases and J dropped 6 bases, with 7 bases sitting between them. The V gene is TRBV5-1, the J gene TRBJ2-1; D remains ambiguous. The sequenced sample was blood. The receptor comes from a woman aged 25-40 years in good health. This CDR3 reads CASSLDVVNEQFF. CDR3 nucleotide sequence: TGCGCCAGCAGCTTGGATGTCGTCAATGAGCAGTTCTTC. The full variable domain, in which reference TRBV5-1 and TRBJ2-1 provide the parts outside the CDR3, is KAGVTQTPRYLIKTRGQQVTLSCSPISGHRSVSWYQQTPGQGLQFLFEYFSETQRNKGNFPGRFSGRQFSNSRSEMNVSTLELGDSALYLCASSLDVVNEQFFGPGTRLTVL.